The source of this T cell receptor beta chain is a study of a mutant IDH1 vaccine in newly diagnosed glioma. Study background: Averaging around 42 years of age, treated patients were around 60% male and 37.5% female. It was radiotherapy, temozolomide, or both that patients received previously, with most receiving both. Held at week 35, visit V12 was the safety follow-up, and visit V13 followed at week 47.

As to this clone: Its antigen is not known.

This table comes from immunoSEQ multiplex PCR, and its TCRdb copy is limited to in-frame clones, with some not included. The sample consists of 60,000 or so clones, roughly 84% of them appearing once. Time point in this sample: week 35, safety follow-up. Every vaccine dose comprised 300 ug of mutant IDH1 20-mer peptide plus topical imiquimod. Diagnosis in the donors showed new WHO grade 3 or 4 astrocytomas that were IDH1-mutant and ATRX-lost. The CDR3 is 16 amino acids. Germline lookup yields CDR1 SGHRS and CDR2 YFSETQ. V lost 0 bases and J lost 10; bases outside the gene matches: 10. J is TRBJ1-4 and V is TRBV5-1; 9 bases match TRBD1. This sample comprised PBMCs, obtained from a glioma patient whose treatment included an IDH1 peptide vaccine. The receptor comes from a man aged 30 to 39 with glioma. The CDR3 reads CASSLDSRTGAGKLFF. CDR3 coding DNA: TGCGCCAGCAGCTTGGATTCTAGGACAGGGGCCGGAAAACTGTTTTTT.